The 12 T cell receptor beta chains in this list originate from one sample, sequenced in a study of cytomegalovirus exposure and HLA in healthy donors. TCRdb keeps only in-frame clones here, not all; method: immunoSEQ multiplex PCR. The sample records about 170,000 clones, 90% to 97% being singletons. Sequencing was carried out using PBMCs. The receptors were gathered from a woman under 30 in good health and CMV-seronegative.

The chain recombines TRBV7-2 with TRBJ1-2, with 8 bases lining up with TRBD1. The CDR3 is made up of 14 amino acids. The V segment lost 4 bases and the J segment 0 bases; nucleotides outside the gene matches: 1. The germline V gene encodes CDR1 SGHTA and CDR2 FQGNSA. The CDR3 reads CASSWDRTNYGYTF. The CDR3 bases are TGTGCCAGCAGCTGGGACAGGACTAACTATGGCTACACCTTC.

The CDR3 protein is CSVEDRGGGAYNEQFF. Here the CDR3 DNA reads TGCAGCGTTGAAGATAGGGGCGGGGGGGCTTACAATGAGCAGTTCTTC. This rearrangement joins TRBV29-1 to TRBJ2-1; TRBD2 agrees at 9 bases. This CDR3 is built from 16 residues. Trimming at V came to 0 bases and at J to 4 bases, leaving 7 bases not matched to a gene. Germline V lookup: CDR1 SQVTM, CDR2 ANQGSEA.

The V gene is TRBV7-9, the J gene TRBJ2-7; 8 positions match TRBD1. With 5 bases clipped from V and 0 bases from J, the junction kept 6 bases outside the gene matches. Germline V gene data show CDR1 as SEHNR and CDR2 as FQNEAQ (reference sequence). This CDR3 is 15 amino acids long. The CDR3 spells CASSPPTGDSYEQYF. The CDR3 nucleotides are TGTGCCAGCAGCCCCCCGACAGGGGACTCCTACGAGCAGTACTTC.

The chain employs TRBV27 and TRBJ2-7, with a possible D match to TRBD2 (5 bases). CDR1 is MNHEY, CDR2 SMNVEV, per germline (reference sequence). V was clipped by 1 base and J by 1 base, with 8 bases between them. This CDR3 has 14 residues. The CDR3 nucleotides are TGTGCCAGCAGTTTATTTCCGGGGTCCTACGAGCAGTACTTC. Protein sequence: CASSLFPGSYEQYF.

The CDR3 DNA is TGTGCCAGCAGACCCGGACAGGACAATCAGCCCCAGCATTTT. The encoded protein is CASRPGQDNQPQHF. The V call is TRBV28, the J call TRBJ1-5; TRBD1 matches 7 bases. Germline CDR1 reads MDHEN; CDR2 reads SYDVKM. This CDR3 is 14 amino acids long. V shed 6 bases, J shed 3 bases, and the junction held 5 bases outside the gene matches. The full variable domain, in which reference TRBV28 and TRBJ1-5 provide the parts outside the CDR3, is DVKVTQSSRYLVKRTGEKVFLECVQDMDHENMFWYRQDPGLGLRLIYFSYDVKMKEKGDIPEGYSVSREKKERFSLILESASTNQTSMYLCASRPGQDNQPQHFGDGTRLSIL.

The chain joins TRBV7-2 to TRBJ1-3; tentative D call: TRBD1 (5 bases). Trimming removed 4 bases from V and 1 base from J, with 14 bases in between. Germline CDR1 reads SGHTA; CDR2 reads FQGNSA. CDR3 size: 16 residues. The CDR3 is CASSSRSGVSGNTIYF. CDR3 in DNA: TGTGCCAGCAGCTCTCGGTCGGGGGTATCTGGAAACACCATATATTTT.

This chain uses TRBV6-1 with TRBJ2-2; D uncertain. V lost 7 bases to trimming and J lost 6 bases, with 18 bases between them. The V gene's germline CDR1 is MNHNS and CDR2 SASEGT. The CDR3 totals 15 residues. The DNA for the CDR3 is TGTGCCAGCAACTTGGGCCCACGGAATGCCGGGGAGCTGTTTTTT. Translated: CASNLGPRNAGELFF.

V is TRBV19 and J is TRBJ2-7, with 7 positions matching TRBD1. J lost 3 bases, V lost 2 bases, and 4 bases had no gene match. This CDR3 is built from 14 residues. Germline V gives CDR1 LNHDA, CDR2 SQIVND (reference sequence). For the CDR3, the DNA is TGTGCCAGTAGTATAACAGGGGCGGACTACGAGCAGTACTTC. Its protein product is CASSITGADYEQYF.

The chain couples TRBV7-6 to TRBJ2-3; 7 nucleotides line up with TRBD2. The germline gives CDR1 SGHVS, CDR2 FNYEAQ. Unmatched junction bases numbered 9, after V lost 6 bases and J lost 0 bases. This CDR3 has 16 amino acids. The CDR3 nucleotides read TGTGCCAGCAGAAACACGGGGGGTGCTAGCACAGATACGCAGTATTTT. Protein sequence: CASRNTGGASTDTQYF.

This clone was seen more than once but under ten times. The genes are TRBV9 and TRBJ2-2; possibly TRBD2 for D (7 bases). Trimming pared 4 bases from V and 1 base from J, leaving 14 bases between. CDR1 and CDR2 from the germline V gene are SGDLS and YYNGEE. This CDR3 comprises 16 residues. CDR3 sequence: CASSRGRGMNTGELFF. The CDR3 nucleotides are TGTGCCAGCAGCCGGGGGCGGGGGATGAACACCGGGGAGCTGTTTTTT.

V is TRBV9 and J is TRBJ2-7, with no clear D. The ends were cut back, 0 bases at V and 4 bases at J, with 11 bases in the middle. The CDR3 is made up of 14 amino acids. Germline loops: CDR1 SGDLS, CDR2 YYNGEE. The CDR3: CASSVAPGLYEQYF. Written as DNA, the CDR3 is TGTGCCAGCAGCGTAGCCCCAGGTTTGTACGAGCAGTACTTC. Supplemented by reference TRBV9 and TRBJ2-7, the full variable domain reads DSGVTQTPKHLITATGQRVTLRCSPRSGDLSVYWYQQSLDQGLQFLIQYYNGEERAKGNILERFSAQQFPDLHSELNLSSLELGDSALYFCASSVAPGLYEQYFGPGTRLTVT.

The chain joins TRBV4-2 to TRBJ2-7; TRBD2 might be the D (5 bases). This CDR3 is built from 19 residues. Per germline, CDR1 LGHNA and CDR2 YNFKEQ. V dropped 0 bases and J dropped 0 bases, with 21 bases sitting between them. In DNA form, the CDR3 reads TGTGCCAGCAGCCAAGATCTAGGGAGAACAACAAAGCGCTCCTACGAGCAGTACTTC. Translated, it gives CASSQDLGRTTKRSYEQYF.